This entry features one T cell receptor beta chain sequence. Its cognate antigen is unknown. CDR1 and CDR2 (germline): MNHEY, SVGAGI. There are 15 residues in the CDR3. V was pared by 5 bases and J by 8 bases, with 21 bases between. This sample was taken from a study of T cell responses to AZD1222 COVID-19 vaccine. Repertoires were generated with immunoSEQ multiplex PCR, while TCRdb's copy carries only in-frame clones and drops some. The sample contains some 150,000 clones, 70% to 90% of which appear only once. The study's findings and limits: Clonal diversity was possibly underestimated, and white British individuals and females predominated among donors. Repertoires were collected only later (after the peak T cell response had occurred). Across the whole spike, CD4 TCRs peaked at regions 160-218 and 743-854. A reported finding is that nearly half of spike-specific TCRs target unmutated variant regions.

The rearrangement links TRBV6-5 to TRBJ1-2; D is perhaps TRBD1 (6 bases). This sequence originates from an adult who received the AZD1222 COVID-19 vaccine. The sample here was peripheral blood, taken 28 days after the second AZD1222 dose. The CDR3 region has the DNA TGTGCCAGCAGTCCCAACAGGGCCCAAGGTTCAGGCTACACCTTC. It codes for CASSPNRAQGSGYTF.